Listed here are 4 T cell receptor beta chains from one sample, sequenced in a study of blood T cell repertoires in COVID-19. Measured with immunoSEQ multiplex PCR; TCRdb has only the in-frame clones, and not every one. The table shows about 240,000 clones, with approximately 84% occurring only once. Sequencing used peripheral blood. These receptors originate from a man in his fifties with acute or convalescent COVID-19.

V usage is TRBV3-1 (or the pseudogene TRBV3-2) and J usage is TRBJ2-2, with 9 bases that match TRBD1. CDR1 LGHDT and CDR2 YNNKEL come from the germline V gene (reference sequence). With 4 bases clipped from V and 5 bases from J, the junction kept 8 bases outside the gene matches. There are 16 residues in the CDR3. CDR3 amino acids: CASSRHRGLGTGELFF. The CDR3 DNA reads as TGTGCCAGCAGCCGCCACAGGGGGCTCGGGACCGGGGAGCTGTTTTTT.

The chain has TRBV18 and TRBJ1-5, with 8 nucleotides matching TRBD1. There are 14 residues in the CDR3. Losses at the gene ends were 6 bases for V and 7 bases for J; bases not matched to a gene: 8. CDR1 is KGHSH and CDR2 is LQKENI in the germline V gene. CDR3 amino acids: CASSPGQGYQPQHF. CDR3 coding DNA: TGTGCCAGCTCTCCCGGACAGGGTTACCAGCCCCAGCATTTT. The full variable domain, rest sourced from reference TRBV18 and TRBJ1-5, is NAGVMQNPRHLVRRRGQEARLRCSPMKGHSHVYWYRQLPEEGLKFMVYLQKENIIDESGMPKERFSAEFPKEGPSILRIQQVVRGDSAAYFCASSPGQGYQPQHFGDGTRLSIL.

V is TRBV12-3 or TRBV12-4 and J is TRBJ2-7; 7 positions match TRBD2. The trim removed 3 bases at V and 5 bases at J, leaving 4 bases unmatched. The CDR3 length is 13 residues. The CDR3 coding sequence is TGTGCCAGCAGTTTGCGGGAGAGGGACGAGCAGTACTTC. Protein: CASSLRERDEQYF.

The chain couples TRBV6-1 to TRBJ2-7; 9 bases line up with TRBD1. Germline V CDR1 and CDR2: MNHNS, SASEGT. CDR3 size: 15 residues. V was pared by 3 bases and J by 6 bases, with 9 bases of the junction left unmatched. CDR3 in amino acids: CASSDGGTGWAEQYF. CDR3 sequence (DNA): TGTGCCAGCAGTGATGGGGGGACAGGGTGGGCCGAGCAGTACTTC.